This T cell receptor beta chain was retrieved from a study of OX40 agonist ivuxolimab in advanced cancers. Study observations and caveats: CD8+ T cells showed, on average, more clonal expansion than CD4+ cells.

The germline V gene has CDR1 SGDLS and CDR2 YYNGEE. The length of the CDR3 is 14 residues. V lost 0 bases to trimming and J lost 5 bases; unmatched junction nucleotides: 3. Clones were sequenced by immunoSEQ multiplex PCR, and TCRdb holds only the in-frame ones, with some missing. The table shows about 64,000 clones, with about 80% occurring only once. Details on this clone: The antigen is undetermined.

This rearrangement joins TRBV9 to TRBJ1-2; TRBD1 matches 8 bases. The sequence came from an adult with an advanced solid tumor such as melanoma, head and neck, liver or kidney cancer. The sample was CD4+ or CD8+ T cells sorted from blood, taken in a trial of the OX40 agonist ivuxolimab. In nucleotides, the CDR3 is TGTGCCAGCAGCGTAGAAGACAGGGGTTATGGCTACACCTTC. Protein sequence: CASSVEDRGYGYTF.